One and the same sample provided the 10 T cell receptor beta chains below, sequenced in a study of T cells in Graves' hyperthyroidism and ophthalmopathy (dated by TCRdb to about 2019). The receptor library was made with multiplex PCR. Instrument on record: Illumina HiSeq 2000. The TCR beta CDR3 regions were amplified from the RNA transcripts. A first-round RT-PCR of the TCR CDR3 used the HTBI primer set with the Qiagen OneStep RT-PCR kit. TCRdb handled the public reads itself, with Q25 trimming in fastp and clone calling in MiXCR, and kept productive beta chains. Merged by CDR3 protein, the rows form single entries marked with the most common genes and DNA. The sample has hundreds of thousands of distinct CDR3 sequences on record, under 45% of them singletons. The ten largest account for more than 25% of the sample. The specimen sequenced was blood. The receptors were gathered from a woman between 40 and 50 years old with Graves' hyperthyroidism.

This clonotype was found a few times. J is TRBJ1-5 and V is TRBV19, with D tentatively TRBD1 (5 bases). Trimming removed 9 bases at V and 3 bases at J, with 18 bases between. The CDR3 covers 15 residues. Germline CDR1 is LNHDA and CDR2 is SQIVND (reference sequence). In nucleotides, the CDR3 is TGTGCCAGCAGCAGACAGAGTTTAATCAATCAGCCCCAGCATTTT. This encodes CASSRQSLINQPQHF. The whole variable domain, filled in from reference TRBV19 and TRBJ1-5, reads DGGITQSPKYLFRKEGQNVTLSCEQNLNHDAMYWYRQDPGQGLRLIYYSQIVNDFQKGDIAEGYSVSREKKESFPLTVTSAQKNPTAFYLCASSRQSLINQPQHFGDGTRLSIL.

This clonotype was observed a few times. This rearrangement joins TRBV27 to TRBJ1-1; D unclear. The ends were cut back, 2 bases at V and 5 bases at J, with 12 bases in the middle. This CDR3 region has 14 residues. Per the germline V gene, CDR1 is MNHEY and CDR2 is SMNVEV (reference sequence). CDR3 residues: CASSLQAPGTEAFF. CDR3 nucleotides: TGTGCCAGCAGTTTACAAGCCCCGGGGACTGAAGCTTTCTTT.

This clonotype was detected many times. V is TRBV20-1 and J is TRBJ1-5, with unresolved D. Germline-derived CDR1 and CDR2 are DFQATT and SNEGSKA (reference sequence). Trimming left V 1 base short and J 4 bases short, with 8 bases between. This CDR3 is 13 amino acids long. The CDR3 loop is CSARGHGNQPQHF. CDR3 coding DNA: TGCAGTGCTAGAGGGCACGGGAATCAGCCCCAGCATTTT.

This clonotype was recorded once. CDR3 residues: CASSLASGQGNSPLHF. CDR3 DNA sequence: TGTGCCAGCAGCTTAGCATCTGGACAGGGGAATTCACCCCTCCACTTT. The J gene is TRBJ1-6, the V gene TRBV7-2, with 9 bases fitting TRBD1. Germline V gives CDR1 SGHTA, CDR2 FQGNSA. The trim removed 0 bases at V and 7 bases at J, leaving 4 bases unmatched. The length of the CDR3 is 16 residues.

V gene TRBV7-4 combines with J gene TRBJ2-7; TRBD2 agrees at 9 bases. This CDR3 is built from 16 residues. J gave up 6 bases and V 0 bases, and 9 bases lay outside the gene matches. Looked up from germline, CDR1 is SGHVT and CDR2 is SQSDAQ. CDR3 in DNA: TGTGCCAGCAGCTTAGCTAGGGTAGCGGGAGTTTCCGAGCAGTACTTC. It translates to CASSLARVAGVSEQYF.

This clonotype was counted many times. The rearrangement links TRBV6-5 to TRBJ2-5; a weak D match, TRBD2 (6 bases). V was cut by 6 bases and J by 7 bases, with 24 bases left in between. CDR3 size: 16 residues. The germline V gene encodes CDR1 MNHEY and CDR2 SVGAGI. This CDR3 is CASSSLRGSEEGTQYF. The DNA for the CDR3 is TGTGCCAGCAGCTCCTTGAGAGGCAGCGAGGAGGGGACCCAGTACTTC.

This clonotype appeared a few times. The rearrangement joins TRBV20-1 to TRBJ2-7; TRBD2 is a possible D gene (6 bases). The ends were cut back, 7 bases at V and 5 bases at J, with 24 bases in the middle. The CDR3 runs 15 residues. Germline values: CDR1 DFQATT, CDR2 SNEGSKA (reference sequence). The DNA of the CDR3 is TGCAGTGGAAAACAAACGGGGGAAAGGAGCGACGAGCAGTACTTC. The encoded protein is CSGKQTGERSDEQYF.

This clonotype was counted ten times or more. The chain links TRBV7-9 to TRBJ2-2, with D perhaps given as TRBD1 or TRBD2 (5 bases each). CDR3 length: 15 amino acids. Trimming cost V 8 bases and J 4 bases, with 17 bases left between them. The V gene's germline CDR1 is SEHNR and CDR2 FQNEAQ (reference sequence). The CDR3 DNA sequence: TGTGCCAGCCGGCATGAGGGGAAAGGCACCGGGGAGCTGTTTTTT. Translation: CASRHEGKGTGELFF.

The V gene is TRBV29-1, the J gene TRBJ1-2; 10 bases agree with TRBD1. Germline CDR1 and CDR2: SQVTM and ANQGSEA. The V gene end was trimmed by 7 bases and the J gene end by 12 bases; junction bases not matched to a gene: 8. The CDR3 covers 11 residues. CDR3 sequence reads: CSGGQGDGNTF. The CDR3 DNA follows: TGCAGCGGAGGACAGGGGGACGGAAACACCTTC.

V gene TRBV20-1 combines with J gene TRBJ2-1, with TRBD2 identical over 7 bases. The trim removed 3 bases at V and 7 bases at J, leaving 3 bases unmatched. Germline CDR1 DFQATT, CDR2 SNEGSKA (reference sequence). The CDR3 sequence is 12 residues long. The CDR3 sequence is CSASASGNEQFF. In DNA, the CDR3 is TGCAGTGCTAGTGCTAGCGGTAATGAGCAGTTCTTC.